The present T cell receptor (beta chain) was sequenced within a study of blood T cell repertoires in COVID-19. Study-wide background: Specimens from acute and convalescent COVID-19 originated in the United States, Italy and Spain. Sources were T cells, B-cell-depleted T cells, or PBMCs; the material itself was cDNA or gDNA.

In the study's own analysis: Amplification with reference gene primers provided the estimates of nucleated cell counts. Using immunoSEQ multiplex PCR, the repertoire was profiled, and TCRdb retains in-frame clones only, with some absent. V and J calls and clone size are as listed in that table; D and trimming were resolved from the DNA. The table lists hundreds of thousands of clones, approximately 86% of them singletons. Sample: peripheral blood. This receptor was identified in a man in his 70s with acute or convalescent COVID-19.

Here the CDR3 DNA reads TGTGCCAGCAGTGAAGGCGTTTTACAGGGAAGTTCACCCCTCCACTTT. Encoded protein: CASSEGVLQGSSPLHF. This chain joins TRBV6-1 and TRBJ1-6; D is possibly TRBD1 (6 bases). Germline V gene data show CDR1 as MNHNS and CDR2 as SASEGT. V gave up 1 base and J gave up 9 bases, with 16 bases separating them. The CDR3 totals 16 residues.